The present TCR beta chain was sequenced within a study of identical twins. Whole-study results and caveats: The abundant beta clonotypes from cord blood had fewer insertions, and memory repertoires had none of this. The analysis was cross-sectional rather than longitudinal within donors.

CDR1 is SGHDT, CDR2 YYEEEE, per germline. The CDR3 totals 15 residues. Trimming took 4 bases from V and 0 from J, leaving 11 bases between them. A universal primer site was incorporated via template switching, and the cDNA contained unique molecular identifiers. In TCRdb, the 5' RACE reads were re-called with MiXCR into one record per CDR3 protein. Seen here are hundreds of thousands of distinct CDR3 sequences, 6.1% observed once, and the top ten hold roughly 2%. This clonotype was recorded a few times. Its target is not known. This sequence was found in a man between 18 and 35 years old in good health. The source material was naive T cells sorted from blood. The chain has TRBV5-6 and TRBJ2-1; D unclear. This chain's CDR3 is CASSPDINSYNEQFF. DNA of the CDR3: TGTGCCAGCAGCCCGGATATTAACTCCTACAATGAGCAGTTCTTC. Drawing the rest from reference TRBV5-6 and TRBJ2-1, the complete variable domain is DAGVTQSPTHLIKTRGQQVTLRCSPKSGHDTVSWYQQALGQGPQFIFQYYEEEERQRGNFPDRFSGHQFPNYSSELNVNALLLGDSALYLCASSPDINSYNEQFFGPGTRLTVL.